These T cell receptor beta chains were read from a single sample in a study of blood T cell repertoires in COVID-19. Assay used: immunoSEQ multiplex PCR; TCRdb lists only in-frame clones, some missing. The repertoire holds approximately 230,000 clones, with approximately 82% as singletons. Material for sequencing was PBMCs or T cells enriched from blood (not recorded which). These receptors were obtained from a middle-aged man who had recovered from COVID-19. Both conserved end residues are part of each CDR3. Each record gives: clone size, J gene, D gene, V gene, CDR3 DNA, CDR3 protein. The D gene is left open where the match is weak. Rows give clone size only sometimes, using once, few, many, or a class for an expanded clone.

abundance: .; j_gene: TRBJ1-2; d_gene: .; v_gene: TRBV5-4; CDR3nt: TGTGCCAGCCGAGGCGGGGTGAACTATGGCTACACCTTC; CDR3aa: CASRGGVNYGYTF
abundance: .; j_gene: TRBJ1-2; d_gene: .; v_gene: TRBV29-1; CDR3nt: TGCAGCGTGAGCGACGATGACTATGGCTACACCTTC; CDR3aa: CSVSDDDYGYTF
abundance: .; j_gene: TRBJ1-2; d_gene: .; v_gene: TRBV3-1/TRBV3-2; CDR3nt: TGTGCCAGCAGCCAAGTGGGTGGAGGGAACAACTATGGCTACACCTTC; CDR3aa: CASSQVGGGNNYGYTF
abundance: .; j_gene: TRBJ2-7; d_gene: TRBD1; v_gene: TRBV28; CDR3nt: TGTGCCAGCGACAGGGGGGCGTACGAGCAGTACTTC; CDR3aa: CASDRGAYEQYF
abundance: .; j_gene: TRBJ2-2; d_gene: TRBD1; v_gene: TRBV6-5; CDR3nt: TGTGCCAGCAGTCGGGACAGCACCGGGGAGCTGTTTTTT; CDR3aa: CASSRDSTGELFF
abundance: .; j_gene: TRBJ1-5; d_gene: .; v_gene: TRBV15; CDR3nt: TGTGCCACCAGCAGAGATACGGGAAGGGCCCAGCATTTT; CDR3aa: CATSRDTGRAQHF
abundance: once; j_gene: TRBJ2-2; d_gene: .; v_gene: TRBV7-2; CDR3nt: TGTGCCAGCAGCTCCGAGAGGATCAACACCGGGGAGCTGTTTTTT; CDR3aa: CASSSERINTGELFF
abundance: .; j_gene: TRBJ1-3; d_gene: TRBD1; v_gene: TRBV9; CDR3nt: TGTGCCAGCAGCGGAGACAGGGGGCGTAGAAACACCATATATTTT; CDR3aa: CASSGDRGRRNTIYF
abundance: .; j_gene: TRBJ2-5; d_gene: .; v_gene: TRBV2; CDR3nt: TGTGCCAGCAGTCGACAGAGGCAAGAGACCCAGTACTTC; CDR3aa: CASSRQRQETQYF
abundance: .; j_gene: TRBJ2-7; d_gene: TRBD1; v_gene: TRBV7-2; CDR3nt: TGTGCCAGCACCTCGGGACAGGGAACCTACGAGCAGTACTTC; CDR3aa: CASTSGQGTYEQYF
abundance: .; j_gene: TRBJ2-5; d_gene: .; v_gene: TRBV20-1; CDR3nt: TGCAGTGCTAGCGTGGAGACCCAGTACTTC; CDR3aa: CSASVETQYF
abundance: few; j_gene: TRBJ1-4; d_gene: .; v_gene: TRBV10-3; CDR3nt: TGTGCCATAAGGGGTTCAAATAATGAAAAACTGTTTTTT; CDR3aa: CAIRGSNNEKLFF
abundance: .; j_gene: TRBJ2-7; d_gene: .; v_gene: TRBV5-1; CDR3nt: TGCGCCAGCAGCTTGGACGGGGTAAGCTCCTACGAGCAGTACTTC; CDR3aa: CASSLDGVSSYEQYF
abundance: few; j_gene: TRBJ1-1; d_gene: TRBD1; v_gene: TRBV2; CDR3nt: TGTGCCAGCAGGGGACAGTTGAACACTGAAGCTTTCTTT; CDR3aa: CASRGQLNTEAFF
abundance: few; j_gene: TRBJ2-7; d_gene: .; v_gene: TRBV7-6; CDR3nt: TGTGCCAGCAGCTTACATAGCCCGGGAATGGTGGACGAGCAGTACTTC; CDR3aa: CASSLHSPGMVDEQYF
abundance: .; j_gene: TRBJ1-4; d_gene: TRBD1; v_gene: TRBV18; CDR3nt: TGTGCCAGCTCACCACTTACAGGGGGCCTTGCAACTAATGAAAAACTGTTTTTT; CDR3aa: CASSPLTGGLATNEKLFF
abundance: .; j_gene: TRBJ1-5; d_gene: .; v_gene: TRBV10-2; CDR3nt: TGCGCCAGCAGTATTCTATTGCGTCAGCCCCAGCATTTT; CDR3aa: CASSILLRQPQHF
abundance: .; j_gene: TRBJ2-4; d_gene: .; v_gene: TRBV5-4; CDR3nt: TGTGCCAGCAGCTTGTCAGGGGGGCGGGCCAAAAACATTCAGTACTTC; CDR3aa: CASSLSGGRAKNIQYF